Listed below are T cell receptor beta chains from one sample, sequenced in a study of graft-versus-host responses after intestinal transplantation. Profiling relied on immunoSEQ multiplex PCR, and the TCRdb table lists in-frame clones only, not all of them. The sample carries tens of thousands of clones, roughly 96% recorded once. Their antigen targets remain unknown. The sequenced sample was unstimulated CD8+ T cells sorted from spleen or lymph node cells, obtained before transplant. The receptors were gathered from a human donor who was the organ donor for an intestinal transplant. Both conserved end residues are trimmed from each CDR3. The order of the fields is D gene, V gene, CDR3 length, J gene, CDR3 protein. The D gene is left open where the match is weak.

d_call: TRBD2
v_call: TRBV4-1
cdr3_length: 15
j_call: TRBJ2-7
cdr3_aa: ASSEGTSGGISYEQY

d_call: -
v_call: TRBV18
cdr3_length: 12
j_call: TRBJ2-7
cdr3_aa: ASAEKGSSYEQY

d_call: -
v_call: TRBV19
cdr3_length: 11
j_call: TRBJ2-7
cdr3_aa: ASSIGGSYEQY

d_call: -
v_call: TRBV30
cdr3_length: 15
j_call: TRBJ1-3
cdr3_aa: AWRNTARGYSGNTIY

d_call: -
v_call: TRBV27
cdr3_length: 13
j_call: TRBJ2-1
cdr3_aa: ASSPLRDFLNEQF

d_call: -
v_call: TRBV28
cdr3_length: 13
j_call: TRBJ1-5
cdr3_aa: ASSLLGEVGQPQH

d_call: -
v_call: TRBV20-1
cdr3_length: 9
j_call: TRBJ2-7
cdr3_aa: SRSALYEQY

d_call: -
v_call: TRBV5-6
cdr3_length: 12
j_call: TRBJ2-1
cdr3_aa: ASSLTQGYNEQF

d_call: TRBD2
v_call: TRBV5-6
cdr3_length: 12
j_call: TRBJ2-5
cdr3_aa: ASRYGLAAETQY

d_call: -
v_call: TRBV7-3
cdr3_length: 12
j_call: TRBJ1-2
cdr3_aa: ASSLMGDSYGYT

d_call: -
v_call: TRBV9
cdr3_length: 9
j_call: TRBJ2-2
cdr3_aa: ASSVPGELF

d_call: TRBD1
v_call: TRBV4-3
cdr3_length: 15
j_call: TRBJ1-2
cdr3_aa: ASSQGGQVVPLDGYT

d_call: TRBD1
v_call: TRBV6-1
cdr3_length: 17
j_call: TRBJ1-6
cdr3_aa: ASSEESGGTELYNSPLH

d_call: TRBD2
v_call: TRBV7-9
cdr3_length: 14
j_call: TRBJ2-7
cdr3_aa: ASSRVAGGGAYEQY

d_call: -
v_call: TRBV29-1
cdr3_length: 13
j_call: TRBJ2-7
cdr3_aa: SVVFRGTDSYEQY

d_call: TRBD2
v_call: TRBV28
cdr3_length: 13
j_call: TRBJ2-7
cdr3_aa: ASSLVAGDSYEQY

d_call: TRBD2
v_call: TRBV4-1
cdr3_length: 13
j_call: TRBJ2-7
cdr3_aa: ASSQDASGVYEQY

d_call: -
v_call: TRBV29-1
cdr3_length: 13
j_call: TRBJ2-6
cdr3_aa: SVVLVQSGANVLT